One and the same sample provided the 27 T cell receptor beta chains below, sequenced in a study of T cells in Graves' hyperthyroidism and ophthalmopathy. Using RNA transcripts as the source, TCR beta CDR3 regions were amplified. Using the HTBI primer set, a first-round RT-PCR was run on the TCR CDR3. One entry per CDR3 protein, called by TCRdb with MiXCR from the multiplex PCR reads. The data show around 110,000 distinct CDR3 sequences, 15% to 20% seen once. The specimen sequenced was blood. The receptors shown here come from a woman aged 45-65 years with Graves' hyperthyroidism.

This clonotype was detected many times. DNA of the CDR3: TGTGCCAGCAGTTTATACTCTAGCGGGAACAGTTTTGGTTACGAGCAGTACTTC. It is translated as CASSLYSSGNSFGYEQYF. The rearrangement links TRBV27 to TRBJ2-7; TRBD2 agrees at 9 bases. The CDR3 is made up of 18 amino acids. Germline assignment: CDR1 MNHEY and CDR2 SMNVEV (reference sequence). Trimming took 1 base from V and 4 from J; bases not matched to a gene: 14.

Ten or more counts support this clonotype. V gene TRBV2 combines with J gene TRBJ2-3, with TRBD2 matching 10 bases. V trimming: 8 bases; J trimming: 9 bases; junction bases outside the gene matches: 8. Looked up from germline, CDR1 is SNHLY and CDR2 is FYNNEI. This CDR3 contains 13 residues. The chain's CDR3 is CASRTGLAITQYF. CDR3 nucleotides: TGTGCCAGCCGAACGGGACTAGCGATAACGCAGTATTTT. The variable domain in full, completed from reference TRBV2 and TRBJ2-3, reads EPEVTQTPSHQVTQMGQEVILRCVPISNHLYFYWYRQILGQKVEFLVSFYNNEISEKSEIFDDQFSVERPDGSNFTLKIRSTKLEDSAMYFCASRTGLAITQYFGPGTRLTVL.

This clonotype was seen at least ten times. This sequence joins TRBV7-2 and TRBJ2-5; no reliable D call. CDR1 SGHTA and CDR2 FQGNSA come from the germline V gene. The CDR3 has 14 amino acids. V was trimmed by 1 base and J by 0 bases, leaving 6 bases between them. CDR3 loop: CASSLEVYQETQYF. CDR3 nucleotides: TGTGCCAGCAGCTTAGAGGTGTACCAAGAGACCCAGTACTTC.

The CDR3 sequence is CSAPMTGSNTEAFF. Here the CDR3 DNA reads TGCAGTGCTCCAATGACAGGTTCGAACACTGAAGCTTTCTTT. This chain connects TRBV20-1 to TRBJ1-1; maybe TRBD1 (6 bases). This CDR3 comprises 14 residues. CDR1 and CDR2 (germline): DFQATT, SNEGSKA (reference sequence). The V end was cut by 5 bases, the J end by 1 base, with 14 bases between.

The V call is TRBV12-3 or TRBV12-4, the J call TRBJ1-5, with D perhaps matching TRBD1 (6 bases). V was shortened by 7 bases and J by 6 bases, with 19 bases between the two germline ends. This CDR3 is built from 15 residues. CDR3 nucleotide sequence: TGTGCCAGCACCCCCGACCGCAGGGGACGTCAGCCCCAGCATTTT. Its translation: CASTPDRRGRQPQHF.

About this clonotype: With a much larger clone just one base away, this may be a read error. V gene TRBV12-3 or TRBV12-4 combines with J gene TRBJ2-1, with D unclear. The CDR3 totals 16 residues. V lost 5 bases to trimming and J lost 6 bases, with 20 bases between them. The CDR3 loop reads CASSPAKVTRCNEQFF. In DNA, the CDR3 is TGTGCCAGCAGTCCCGCAAAGGTTACAAGGTGCAATGAGCAGTTCTTC.

The chain carries TRBV20-1 and TRBJ2-7; 14 positions match TRBD2. This CDR3 region has 17 residues. The V segment lost 0 bases and the J segment 2 bases; nucleotides outside the gene matches: 6. CDR1 DFQATT and CDR2 SNEGSKA come from the germline V gene (reference sequence). The CDR3 bases are TGCAGTGCTAGAGAGACTAGCGGGAGGGCCCTGACCTACGAGCAGTACTTC. Translation gives CSARETSGRALTYEQYF.

This clonotype was seen only a few times. The rearrangement links TRBV10-3 to TRBJ2-3, with D tentatively TRBD1 (5 bases). Germline assignment: CDR1 ENHRY and CDR2 SYGVKD. This CDR3 contains 11 residues. Trimming stripped 10 bases from V and 5 bases from J, with 10 bases between. CDR3 nucleotide sequence: TGTGCCACCAGGGTGGGAGATACGCAGTATTTT. Its protein product is CATRVGDTQYF.

This clonotype showed up many times. The chain couples TRBV20-1 to TRBJ2-1; tentatively, D is TRBD2 (6 bases). The germline gives CDR1 DFQATT, CDR2 SNEGSKA (reference sequence). This CDR3 is built from 14 residues. V lost 5 bases and J 6 bases, leaving 17 bases between the germline ends. CDR3 protein: CSAAQRAGSNEQFF. The CDR3 DNA follows: TGCAGTGCTGCTCAGCGGGCGGGATCCAATGAGCAGTTCTTC.

Many counts were recorded for this clonotype. The J gene is TRBJ1-6, the V gene TRBV20-1; D may be TRBD1 (5 bases). Trimming took off 0 bases at V and 0 bases at J, with 12 bases between the two ends. Germline CDR1 DFQATT, CDR2 SNEGSKA (reference sequence). This CDR3 has 17 residues. The CDR3 protein is CSARDEYGGSYNSPLHF. Here the CDR3 DNA reads TGCAGTGCTAGAGACGAATACGGGGGCTCCTATAATTCACCCCTCCACTTT.

This clonotype was recorded many times. The chain couples TRBV19 to TRBJ2-2; D might be TRBD2 (5 bases). Trimming removed 3 bases at V and 6 bases at J, with 14 bases between. The CDR3 contains 15 residues. Germline V CDR1 and CDR2: LNHDA, SQIVND (reference sequence). The CDR3 DNA follows: TGTGCCAGTAGTATGGCGCTTATGCGGGCCGGGGAGCTGTTTTTT. It specifies CASSMALMRAGELFF.

Ten or more counts support this clonotype. The genes are TRBV6-1 and TRBJ1-4; D unresolved. Germline V gives CDR1 MNHNS, CDR2 SASEGT. The CDR3 is made up of 15 amino acids. Trimming took off 6 bases at V and 8 bases at J, with 19 bases between the two ends. The CDR3 region is CASSDAGRRKEKLFF. CDR3 sequence (DNA): TGTGCCAGCAGCGATGCGGGCAGGAGGAAGGAAAAACTGTTTTTT.

This clonotype was picked up many times. The J gene is TRBJ2-1, the V gene TRBV20-1; 7 bases are a match to TRBD2. The length of the CDR3 is 17 residues. Trimming cost V 6 bases and J 0 bases; bases outside gene matches: 14. Germline CDR1 and CDR2: DFQATT and SNEGSKA (reference sequence). CDR3 loop: CSAEDRLTGGSYNEQFF. CDR3 bases: TGCAGTGCCGAGGACCGACTGACGGGAGGCTCCTACAATGAGCAGTTCTTC.

This clonotype appeared a few times. The chain couples TRBV11-2 to TRBJ1-1, with 7 bases matching TRBD1. The CDR3 covers 15 residues. J lost 5 bases, V lost 5 bases, and 11 bases had no gene match. From germline, CDR1 is SGHAT and CDR2 FQNNGV. The CDR3 spells CASSRQDRRMTEAFF. For the CDR3, the DNA is TGTGCCAGCAGCCGCCAGGACAGGCGGATGACTGAAGCTTTCTTT.

This clonotype was found many times. The rearrangement joins TRBV25-1 to TRBJ2-5; D might be TRBD1 (5 bases). Trimming took 10 bases from V and 1 from J, leaving 16 bases between them. The CDR3 is 14 residues long. From germline, CDR1 is MGHDK and CDR2 SYGVNS. The CDR3 DNA reads as TGTGCCAACCCCCAGGGCAGCTTCCAAGAGACCCAGTACTTC. Translating it yields CANPQGSFQETQYF.

The sample holds many counts of this clonotype. The CDR3 DNA follows: TGCAGTGCTAGGGCGTTAACAAGGGCCAAAAACATTCAGTACTTC. It codes for CSARALTRAKNIQYF. The chain recombines TRBV20-1 with TRBJ2-4; no reliable D call. This CDR3 comprises 15 residues. Germline V gene lookup returns CDR1 DFQATT and CDR2 SNEGSKA (reference sequence). The V end lost 3 bases, the J end lost 1 base, and 13 bases lay between the germline ends.

This clonotype was observed at least ten times. V usage is TRBV2 and J usage is TRBJ2-7, with 10 bases fitting TRBD2. After removal of 1 base from V and 2 bases from J, the junction contained 17 bases not matched to a gene. In germline, CDR1 is SNHLY, CDR2 FYNNEI. This CDR3 has 20 residues. The CDR3 region has the DNA TGTGCCAGCAGTGAAGAAATGGGGTCTAGCGGGAGCACCACTCCCTACGAGCAGTACTTC. As protein: CASSEEMGSSGSTTPYEQYF. The full variable domain, in which reference TRBV2 and TRBJ2-7 provide the parts outside the CDR3, is EPEVTQTPSHQVTQMGQEVILRCVPISNHLYFYWYRQILGQKVEFLVSFYNNEISEKSEIFDDQFSVERPDGSNFTLKIRSTKLEDSAMYFCASSEEMGSSGSTTPYEQYFGPGTRLTVT.

This clonotype came up many times. A much larger clonotype is one base distant, so this may be a read error. This rearrangement joins TRBV30 to TRBJ1-1; no definite D call. Between the trimmed V and J ends, which lost 5 bases and 2 bases, there was a span of 15 bases. Germline CDR1 GTSNPN, CDR2 SVGIG (reference sequence). This CDR3 comprises 14 residues. The CDR3 nucleotides read TGTGCCTGGGAAGCAAACAAGTTCAACACTGAAGCTTTCTTT. This translates into CAWEANKFNTEAFF.

In its sample, this clonotype was seen a few times. This chain joins TRBV7-9 and TRBJ2-3, with D perhaps TRBD1 (6 bases). The CDR3 length is 14 residues. Germline CDR1 and CDR2: SEHNR and FQNEAQ (reference sequence). The V gene lost 6 bases and the J gene lost 0 bases, with 10 bases spanning the gap. The CDR3 DNA reads TGTGCCAGCAGTCGGGACACGAGCACAGATACGCAGTATTTT. It yields the protein CASSRDTSTDTQYF.

This clonotype was seen many times. The rearrangement links TRBV7-3 to TRBJ2-2; D is unresolved. V lost 1 base to trimming and J lost 7 bases, with 1 base between them. CDR3 length: 11 amino acids. Germline V gives CDR1 SGHTA, CDR2 FQGTGA. CDR3 in amino acids: CASSLNGELFF. In nucleotides, the CDR3 is TGTGCCAGCAGCTTAAACGGGGAGCTGTTTTTT. The variable domain in full, completed from reference TRBV7-3 and TRBJ2-2, reads GAGVSQTPSNKVTEKGKYVELRCDPISGHTALYWYRQSLGQGPEFLIYFQGTGAADDSGLPNDRFFAVRPEGSVSTLKIQRTERGDSAVYLCASSLNGELFFGEGSRLTVL.

The chain uses TRBV28 and TRBJ1-1, with D possibly being TRBD1 (5 bases). CDR1 and CDR2 (germline): MDHEN, SYDVKM. The V end was cut by 1 base, the J end by 3 bases, with 15 bases between. CDR3 length: 16 amino acids. CDR3 bases: TGTGCCAGCAGTTTATCCGGGGGGGGGGGGGACACTGAAGCTTTCTTT. Translating it yields CASSLSGGGGDTEAFF.

To note about this clonotype: A read error may produce the germline difference seen at one junction end. The rearrangement joins TRBV13 to TRBJ2-1; D gene ambiguous. The CDR3 has 16 amino acids. Germline lookup yields CDR1 PRHDT and CDR2 FYEKMQ (reference sequence). The DNA of the CDR3 is TGTGCCAGCAGCGTAGGCGCTAGGGCGAACTACAATGAGCAGTTCTTC. Its translation is CASSVGARANYNEQFF.

This clonotype was picked up many times. The rearrangement uses TRBV28 and TRBJ2-1, with 14 bases matching TRBD2. Trimming at V came to 6 bases and at J to 9 bases, leaving 7 bases not matched to a gene. Germline V gives CDR1 MDHEN, CDR2 SYDVKM. CDR3 length: 15 residues. The CDR3 DNA reads TGTGCCAGCAGCCCGGGACTAGCGGGAGTAGGTGAGCAGTTCTTC. It specifies CASSPGLAGVGEQFF.

This clonotype was recorded many times. The gene calls are TRBV5-1 and TRBJ2-3; no reliable D call. Between the trimmed V and J ends, which lost 1 base and 2 bases, there was a span of 8 bases. The germline gives CDR1 SGHRS, CDR2 YFSETQ. The CDR3 has 14 amino acids. CDR3 amino acids: CASSLISPTDTQYF. The CDR3 bases are TGCGCCAGCAGCTTGATATCCCCCACAGATACGCAGTATTTT.

In this sample, this clonotype turned up many times. The V gene is TRBV28, the J gene TRBJ1-1; D uncertain. The CDR3 runs to 13 residues. Germline loops: CDR1 MDHEN, CDR2 SYDVKM. Trimming removed 7 bases from V and 8 bases from J, with 17 bases in between. This CDR3 reads CASNPQAIPEAFF. The CDR3, as DNA: TGTGCCAGCAACCCCCAGGCTATCCCCGAAGCTTTCTTT.

The table lists this clonotype with many counts. The V and J genes are TRBV3-1 and TRBJ2-5; 13 bases match TRBD2. CDR3 length: 16 residues. The V and J ends lost 4 bases and 2 bases, in that order; junction bases with no gene match: 4. The germline CDR1 and CDR2 sequences are LGHDT and YNNKEL (reference sequence). Written as DNA, the CDR3 is TGTGCCAGCAGCCCGACTAGCGGGAGGTCTCAAGAGACCCAGTACTTC. Its translation is CASSPTSGRSQETQYF.

J is TRBJ1-5 and V is TRBV18; D is unresolved. The V end was cut by 2 bases, the J end by 4 bases, with 6 bases between. In germline, CDR1 is KGHSH, CDR2 LQKENI. The length of the CDR3 is 13 residues. The CDR3 DNA follows: TGTGCCAGCTCACCAGAGGAAAATCAGCCCCAGCATTTT. It translates to CASSPEENQPQHF.